There are a few counts of the clone carrying this TCR beta chain. These data come from a study of blood T cell repertoires in COVID-19. About the study: The origin of the acute and convalescent COVID-19 samples was the United States, Italy and Spain.

Assay: immunoSEQ multiplex PCR; the TCRdb copy retains only in-frame clones and omits some. The sample shows hundreds of thousands of clones, approximately 81% of them seen only once. Germline CDR1 is KGHDR and CDR2 is SFDVKD. The CDR3 is made up of 14 amino acids. Trimming shortened V by 3 bases and J by 1 base, and 9 bases separated the two germline ends. Sequenced material: peripheral blood. This chain links TRBV24-1 with TRBJ2-7, with unresolved D. The receptor was isolated from a woman older than 75 with acute or convalescent COVID-19. CDR3 protein: CATSDADFSYEQYF. In DNA, the CDR3 is TGTGCCACCAGTGATGCCGACTTTTCCTACGAGCAGTACTTC.